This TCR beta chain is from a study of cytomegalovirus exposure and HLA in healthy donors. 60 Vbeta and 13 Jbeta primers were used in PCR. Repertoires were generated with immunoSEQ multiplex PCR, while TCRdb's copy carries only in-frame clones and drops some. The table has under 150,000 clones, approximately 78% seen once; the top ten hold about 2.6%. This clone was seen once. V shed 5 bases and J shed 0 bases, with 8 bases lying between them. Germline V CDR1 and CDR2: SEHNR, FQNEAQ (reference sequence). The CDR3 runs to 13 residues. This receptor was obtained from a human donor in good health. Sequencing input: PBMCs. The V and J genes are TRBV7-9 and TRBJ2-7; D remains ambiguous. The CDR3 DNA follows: TGTGCCAGCAGCGAGCGAAGCTCCTACGAGCAGTACTTC. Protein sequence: CASSERSSYEQYF.